A single sample gave rise to the 21 T cell receptor beta chains below, sequenced in a study of early T cells in non-severe SARS-CoV-2 infection. MiXCR was run by TCRdb on the 5' RACE reads, yielding one entry per CDR3 protein. Of over 90,000 distinct CDR3 sequences in the sample, around 13% were seen once. Sequenced input: whole blood. These TCRs come from an adult who was a healthcare worker with PCR-confirmed SARS-CoV-2 infection or an uninfected control (not recorded which).

At least ten counts were recorded for this clonotype. The rearrangement joins TRBV27 to TRBJ1-1; D gene ambiguous. This CDR3 region has 13 residues. Germline V gene sequence: CDR1 MNHEY, CDR2 SMNVEV (reference sequence). V was pared by 2 bases and J by 0 bases, with 4 bases between. CDR3 DNA: TGTGCCAGCAGTTTAGAAATGAACACTGAAGCTTTCTTT. Its protein is CASSLEMNTEAFF.

V is TRBV28 and J is TRBJ2-1; D may be TRBD2 (5 bases). The germline gives CDR1 MDHEN, CDR2 SYDVKM. The V end lost 5 bases, the J end lost 7 bases, and 15 bases lay between the germline ends. The CDR3 loop spans 14 amino acids. The CDR3 DNA follows: TGTGCCAGCAGTCAAAAACTAGGAAAGAATGAGCAGTTCTTC. Protein: CASSQKLGKNEQFF.

This chain joins TRBV5-3 and TRBJ1-1; unclear D gene. TRBV5-3 counts as an open reading frame of uncertain function. The V end was cut by 1 base, the J end by 2 bases, with 9 bases between. The length of the CDR3 is 14 residues. The CDR3 DNA reads TGTGCCAGAAGCTTGTGGCAGCGTAACACTGAAGCTTTCTTT. Translation: CARSLWQRNTEAFF.

This clonotype was picked up a small number of times. This chain uses TRBV10-3 with TRBJ1-1; D remains unclear. Germline CDR1 and CDR2: ENHRY and SYGVKD. With 7 bases removed from V and 3 bases from J, the gap between germline ends came to 9 bases. CDR3 size: 12 residues. CDR3 in amino acids: CAIKGGDTEAFF. The CDR3 DNA is TGTGCCATCAAGGGTGGGGACACTGAAGCTTTCTTT.

The rearrangement uses TRBV3-1 and TRBJ2-7; 13 positions agree with TRBD2. The CDR3 loop spans 17 amino acids. Germline V gene sequence: CDR1 LGHDT, CDR2 YNNKEL (reference sequence). The V segment lost 1 base and the J segment 7 bases; nucleotides outside the gene matches: 10. The CDR3 loop reads CASSQGGTSGILREQYF. CDR3 DNA sequence: TGTGCCAGCAGCCAAGGGGGGACTAGCGGGATACTAAGGGAGCAGTACTTC.

In this sample, this clonotype turned up many times. The V call is TRBV6-2 or TRBV6-3, the J call TRBJ2-7; a possible D gene is TRBD1 (5 bases). Germline loops: CDR1 MNHEY, CDR2 SVGEGT. The CDR3 runs to 14 residues. Trimming took off 4 bases at V and 2 bases at J, with 12 bases between the two ends. CDR3 bases: TGTGCCAGCAGTTCCGATGACAGACCCTACGAGCAGTACTTC. Translation: CASSSDDRPYEQYF.

There are many counts of this clonotype. V usage is TRBV13 and J usage is TRBJ2-7; 7 positions agree with TRBD1. Per the germline V gene, CDR1 is PRHDT and CDR2 is FYEKMQ (reference sequence). The junction had 13 bases not matched to a gene; V was cut back by 2 bases and J by 3 bases. This CDR3 has 17 residues. In DNA form, the CDR3 reads TGTGCCAGCAGCTTAAGGACCACAGGGGTTAGAAACTACGAGCAGTACTTC. Translating gives CASSLRTTGVRNYEQYF.

This clonotype was detected only a few times. The J gene is TRBJ1-2, the V gene TRBV28; maybe TRBD1 (5 bases). V was clipped by 8 bases and J by 4 bases, with 11 bases between them. There are 12 residues in the CDR3. Germline values: CDR1 MDHEN, CDR2 SYDVKM. In DNA, the CDR3 is TGTGCCAGCGGCCGACAGCCCTATGGCTACACCTTC. This sequence encodes CASGRQPYGYTF.

The V call is TRBV29-1, the J call TRBJ1-4; no definite D call. V was clipped by 7 bases and J by 3 bases, with 9 bases between them. In germline, CDR1 is SQVTM, CDR2 ANQGSEA. The CDR3 runs 12 residues. CDR3 sequence: CSGGRANEKLFF. The CDR3 DNA follows: TGCAGCGGAGGTCGAGCTAATGAAAAACTGTTTTTT.

V gene TRBV29-1 combines with J gene TRBJ2-5, with TRBD1 matching over 8 bases. Losses at the gene ends were 3 bases for V and 1 base for J; bases not matched to a gene: 1. The germline gives CDR1 SQVTM, CDR2 ANQGSEA. CDR3 length: 13 residues. The CDR3 DNA reads TGCAGCGTTGATACAGGGGGCCAAGAGACCCAGTACTTC. It yields the protein CSVDTGGQETQYF.

The chain employs TRBV6-5 and TRBJ2-1; D may match TRBD1 or TRBD2 (5 bases each). CDR1 is MNHEY, CDR2 SVGAGI, per germline. Trimming took off 2 bases at V and 12 bases at J, with 17 bases between the two ends. The CDR3 has 14 amino acids. The CDR3: CASSYRRGPSWQFF. The CDR3 DNA is TGTGCCAGCAGTTACAGACGGGGACCATCGTGGCAGTTCTTC.

This clonotype was counted many times. The chain uses TRBV28 and TRBJ2-3, with TRBD2 matching over 8 bases. Germline V lookup: CDR1 MDHEN, CDR2 SYDVKM. Trimming cost V 4 bases and J 3 bases; bases outside gene matches: 6. There are 15 residues in the CDR3. The CDR3 coding sequence is TGTGCCAGCAGTTACCGGGTAGCGGGGACAGATACGCAGTATTTT. Translation gives CASSYRVAGTDTQYF.

The sample holds a few counts of this clonotype. The chain has TRBV6-5 and TRBJ2-3; no definite D call. Germline V gene data show CDR1 as MNHEY and CDR2 as SVGAGI. V was shortened by 4 bases and J by 5 bases, with 10 bases between the two germline ends. The CDR3 is 13 amino acids. CDR3 sequence: CASSFSGRDTQYF. The CDR3 DNA reads as TGTGCCAGCAGTTTTTCGGGTAGAGATACGCAGTATTTT.

The CDR3 reads CSADEESGRVWDEQFF. For the CDR3, the DNA is TGCAGTGCGGATGAGGAAAGCGGGAGGGTCTGGGATGAGCAGTTCTTC. J is TRBJ2-1 and V is TRBV20-1, with 10 bases aligning to TRBD2. Trimming at V came to 6 bases and at J to 8 bases, leaving 16 bases not matched to a gene. Germline-derived CDR1 and CDR2 are DFQATT and SNEGSKA (reference sequence). This CDR3 spans 16 amino acids.

There are a few counts of this clonotype. The genes are TRBV20-1 and TRBJ2-7; TRBD1 matches at 9 bases. The CDR3 covers 14 residues. The germline gives CDR1 DFQATT, CDR2 SNEGSKA (reference sequence). V lost 5 bases to trimming and J lost 5 bases; unmatched junction nucleotides: 10. CDR3 in amino acids: CSAGGDRAKNEQYF. The CDR3 bases are TGCAGTGCTGGGGGGGACAGGGCGAAGAACGAGCAGTACTTC.

The rearrangement uses TRBV3-1 and TRBJ1-5; D gene ambiguous. Deletions cut 3 bases from V and 1 base from J, with 10 bases between. Looked up from germline, CDR1 is LGHDT and CDR2 is YNNKEL (reference sequence). The CDR3 totals 15 residues. Here the CDR3 DNA reads TGTGCCAGCAGCCAGTCTTCGGGAAGCAATCAGCCCCAGCATTTT. Protein product: CASSQSSGSNQPQHF.

This clonotype was observed many times. The chain joins TRBV7-9 to TRBJ2-2; D unresolved. The CDR3 extends over 13 amino acids. CDR1 is SEHNR, CDR2 FQNEAQ, per germline (reference sequence). Trimming took 4 bases from V and 2 from J, leaving 5 bases between them. CDR3 sequence (DNA): TGTGCCAGCAGCTCCAGTAACACCGGGGAGCTGTTTTTT. It codes for CASSSSNTGELFF. Filled out from reference TRBV7-9 and TRBJ2-2, the complete variable domain reads DTGVSQNPRHKITKRGQNVTFRCDPISEHNRLYWYRQTLGQGPEFLTYFQNEAQLEKSRLLSDRFSAERPKGSFSTLEIQRTEQGDSAMYLCASSSSNTGELFFGEGSRLTVL.

Ten or more counts support this clonotype. This rearrangement joins TRBV20-1 to TRBJ1-5; a possible D gene is TRBD1 (6 bases). Germline CDR1 is DFQATT and CDR2 is SNEGSKA (reference sequence). V was pared by 7 bases and J by 6 bases, with 13 bases between. The CDR3 loop spans 12 amino acids. CDR3 bases: TGCAGTGTGGGACAACGCTTTCAGCCCCAGCATTTT. Amino acids: CSVGQRFQPQHF.

This clonotype was observed at least ten times. The J gene is TRBJ2-5, the V gene TRBV12-3 or TRBV12-4, with D uncertain. The CDR3 consists of 11 residues. V was clipped by 3 bases and J by 5 bases, with 4 bases between them. DNA for the CDR3: TGTGCCAGCAGTTTGCGGGAGACCCAGTACTTC. Protein product: CASSLRETQYF.

V gene TRBV20-1 combines with J gene TRBJ2-3; D call uncertain. From germline, CDR1 is DFQATT and CDR2 SNEGSKA (reference sequence). The CDR3 loop spans 11 amino acids. V was trimmed by 6 bases and J by 6 bases, leaving 10 bases between them. CDR3 loop: CSATRMDTQYF. DNA of the CDR3: TGCAGTGCCACGAGGATGGATACGCAGTATTTT.

This clonotype came up many times. The V and J genes are TRBV7-3 and TRBJ1-1; no clear D. Germline V gene data show CDR1 as SGHTA and CDR2 as FQGTGA. The length of the CDR3 is 13 residues. Trimming took off 6 bases at V and 1 base at J, with 9 bases between the two ends. The CDR3 DNA is TGTGCCAGCAGACAAACAGCGAACACTGAAGCTTTCTTT. Its protein is CASRQTANTEAFF.